This TCR beta chain derives from a study of blood T cell repertoires in COVID-19. The method was immunoSEQ multiplex PCR; TCRdb's version includes in-frame clones alone and lacks a portion of them. This sample yields some 300,000 clones, of which around 89% are seen a single time; approximately 6% belongs to the top ten. Trimming shortened V by 0 bases and J by 5 bases, and 5 bases separated the two germline ends. CDR3 size: 13 residues. Sequencing was carried out using peripheral blood. The chain is built from TRBV5-3 and TRBJ1-4, with D unclear. TRBV5-3 is classed as an ORF, of uncertain function. The clonotype comes from a woman in her 50s with COVID-19, enrolled during active disease. CDR3 amino acids: CARSLDRNEKLFF. The CDR3 nucleotides read TGTGCCAGAAGCTTGGATAGAAATGAAAAACTGTTTTTT.